This TCR beta chain was captured in a study of human T cells and chemical hapten exposure (dated by TCRdb to 2020 to 2022). For context, the study as a whole: For sensitization, 2% DPC in acetone was applied to a 2 cm by 2 cm area of upper inner arm skin. For TCR sequencing, blood came from 25 to 35 alopecia patients at anywhere from one to four time points (pre-sensitization, 2, 6 and 24 weeks). In alopecia patients, the study followed how the peripheral blood TCR repertoire changed in vivo over primary and secondary sensitization to diphenylcyclopropenone (DPC), a hapten. Alopecia areata with under or over 50% scalp involvement, alopecia totalis and alopecia universalis were represented in the patient cohort, which was mostly female. Blood was sampled from patients pre-sensitization (week 0) and at 2, 6 and about 24 weeks after DPC sensitization. Libraries were pooled for sequencing, and per-sample TCR yields varied mainly because of small differences in library volumes within the pool. Patch testing was done on the upper back using Finn chambers containing 0.01% DPC, and results were scored after 6 days according to International Contact Dermatitis Research Group standards. Patients additionally received weekly therapeutic DPC doses to the scalp throughout the approximately 22-week study period.

This clonotype showed up just a few times. The specificity of this receptor is unknown. Base qualities are not at hand, and no much larger clone is one base apart. Clipping removes 4 bases from V and 5 bases from J, with 10 as the unmatched junction base count. From the cysteine up to the phenylalanine, the CDR3 has a length of 16 residues. Only the CDR3 DNA stays, 48 bases, in frame from base 1. Library prep was done by RACE. The sample was run on a NextSeq 500. During library preparation, unique molecular identifiers were attached to individual cDNA molecules so that TCRs could be counted quantitatively and reproducibly. From each blood RNA sample, both TCR alpha and TCR beta chains were sequenced. The study's processing was this. A median of about 87,000 TCRs per sample was observed, with a range of 23,224 to 690,600. V, J and CDR3 annotation of the TCR reads was carried out using the Decombinator software suite. For the PS versus PT1 abundance plots, all samples were subsampled to the same number of TCRs (28,000). Expanded TCRs were defined as absent before sensitization and observed at least eight times at the 2-week time point. Through fastp at Q25 and MiXCR, TCRdb rebuilt clones from the public reads, retaining in-frame beta chains. Each record represents a unique CDR3 protein, reported with the most common genes and DNA among its rows. TCRdb assigned the V and J calls; the authors' analysis was not used. Counted in this sample were tens of thousands of distinct CDR3 sequences; roughly a tenth of them appeared once. The leading ten clones occupy 2% to 2.5% of the sample.

Taken with the paper, the label for time point translates to: patch test 1, 2 weeks after DPC sensitization. This specimen's treatment or condition label, per the study, means: therapeutic diphenylcyclopropenone sensitization with weekly scalp DPC. Blood at each patch-test visit was drawn before the patch test was applied. To be eligible, patients had to be aged 18 to 70, diagnosed with alopecia and judged suitable for DPC therapy, while pregnant patients were excluded. Total RNA was extracted from unfractionated whole blood that had been collected in Tempus Blood RNA tubes. Study-level results and caveats: The number of TCRs above 1 in 1000 frequency did not change with DPC sensitization; there was no evidence of global repertoire structure alterations. After repeated subsampling, the strength of the expansion versus patch-test correlation and the threshold at which it became significant changed. Because every patient had alopecia, a presumed autoimmune disease, the patients' immune response might differ from that of healthy individuals. Expanded TCRs formed significantly more large CDR3 similarity clusters than pre-sensitization or healthy control sets, consistent with antigen-driven responses. Patch test score correlated positively with the number of PT1 expanded TCRs, reaching significance at thresholds 8, 16 and 32 but not at 4.

The chain joins TRBV12-3 or TRBV12-4 to TRBJ2-5; 10 central nucleotides agree with TRBD2. This receptor was taken from a man aged 40-50 years with alopecia areata. Some clones in this sample may be carry-over from other donors' samples. The starting material was whole blood, obtained in connection with sensitization to the hapten diphenylcyclopropenone (DPC). The encoded CDR3 is CASSSPPSGSGETQYF. The DNA sequence reads TGTGCCAGCAGTTCACCCCCTAGCGGGAGCGGGGAGACCCAGTACTTC.